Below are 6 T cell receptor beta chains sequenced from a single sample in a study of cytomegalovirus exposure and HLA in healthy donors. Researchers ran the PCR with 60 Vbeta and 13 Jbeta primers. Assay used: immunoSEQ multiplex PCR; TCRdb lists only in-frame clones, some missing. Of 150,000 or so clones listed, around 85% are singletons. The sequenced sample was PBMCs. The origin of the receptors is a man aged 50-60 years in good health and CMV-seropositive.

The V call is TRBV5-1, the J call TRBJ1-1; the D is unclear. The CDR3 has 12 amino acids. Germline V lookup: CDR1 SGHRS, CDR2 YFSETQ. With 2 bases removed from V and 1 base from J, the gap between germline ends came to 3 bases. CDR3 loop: CASSFGNTEAFF. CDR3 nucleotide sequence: TGCGCCAGCAGCTTCGGGAACACTGAAGCTTTCTTT.

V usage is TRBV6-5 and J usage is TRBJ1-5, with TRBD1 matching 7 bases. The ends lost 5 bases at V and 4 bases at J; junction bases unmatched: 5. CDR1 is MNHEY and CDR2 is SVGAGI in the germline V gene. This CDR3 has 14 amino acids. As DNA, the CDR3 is TGTGCCAGCAGTAGGGGACAGACTAATCAGCCCCAGCATTTT. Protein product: CASSRGQTNQPQHF.

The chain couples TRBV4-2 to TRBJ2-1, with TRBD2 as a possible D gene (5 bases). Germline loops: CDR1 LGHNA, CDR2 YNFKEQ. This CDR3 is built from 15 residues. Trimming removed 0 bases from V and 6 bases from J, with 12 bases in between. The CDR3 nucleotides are TGTGCCAGCAGCCAAGATAGGCCCGGGGTCAATGAGCAGTTCTTC. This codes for CASSQDRPGVNEQFF.

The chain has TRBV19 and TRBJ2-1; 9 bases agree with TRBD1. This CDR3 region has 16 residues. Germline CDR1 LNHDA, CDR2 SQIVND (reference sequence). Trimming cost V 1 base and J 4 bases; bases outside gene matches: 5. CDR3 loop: CASSIADRGLYNEQFF. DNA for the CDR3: TGTGCCAGTAGTATAGCGGACAGGGGCCTATACAATGAGCAGTTCTTC. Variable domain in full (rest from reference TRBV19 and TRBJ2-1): DGGITQSPKYLFRKEGQNVTLSCEQNLNHDAMYWYRQDPGQGLRLIYYSQIVNDFQKGDIAEGYSVSREKKESFPLTVTSAQKNPTAFYLCASSIADRGLYNEQFFGPGTRLTVL.

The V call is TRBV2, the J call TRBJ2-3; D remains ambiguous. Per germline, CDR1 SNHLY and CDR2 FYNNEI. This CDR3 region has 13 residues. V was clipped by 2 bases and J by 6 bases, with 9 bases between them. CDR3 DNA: TGTGCCAGCAGTGAAAACGGAGTCGATACGCAGTATTTT. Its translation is CASSENGVDTQYF.

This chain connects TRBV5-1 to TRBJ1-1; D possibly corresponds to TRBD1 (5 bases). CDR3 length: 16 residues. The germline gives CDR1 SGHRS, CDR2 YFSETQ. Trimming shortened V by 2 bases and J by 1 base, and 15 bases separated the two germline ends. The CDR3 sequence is CASSFGRVTRNTEAFF. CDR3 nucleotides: TGCGCCAGCAGCTTTGGCAGGGTGACGCGGAACACTGAAGCTTTCTTT.